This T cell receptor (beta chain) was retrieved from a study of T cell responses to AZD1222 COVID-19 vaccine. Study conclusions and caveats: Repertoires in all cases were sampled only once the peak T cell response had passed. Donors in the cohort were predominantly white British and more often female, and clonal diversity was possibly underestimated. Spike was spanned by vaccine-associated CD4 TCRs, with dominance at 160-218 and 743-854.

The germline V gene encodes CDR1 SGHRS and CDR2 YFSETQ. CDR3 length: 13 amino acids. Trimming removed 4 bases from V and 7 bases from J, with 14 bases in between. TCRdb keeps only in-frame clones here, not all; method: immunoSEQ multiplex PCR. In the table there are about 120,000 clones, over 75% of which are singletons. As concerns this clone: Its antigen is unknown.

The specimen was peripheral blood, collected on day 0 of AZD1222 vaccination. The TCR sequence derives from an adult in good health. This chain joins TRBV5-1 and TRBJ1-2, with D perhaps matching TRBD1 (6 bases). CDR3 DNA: TGCGCCAGCAGCCCAGACAGGCTGGGTGGCTACACCTTC. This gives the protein CASSPDRLGGYTF.